The rows below give T cell receptor beta chains drawn from one sample of a study of blood T cell repertoires in COVID-19. Assay used: immunoSEQ multiplex PCR; TCRdb lists only in-frame clones, some missing. The sample yields hundreds of thousands of clones, roughly 88% seen once. Sequencing was done on a sample of PBMCs or T cells enriched from blood (not recorded which). Every receptor here comes from a woman between 50 and 59 years old who had recovered from COVID-19. The conserved cysteine and the conserved F or W are not part of the CDR3 here. Each record gives: CDR3 length, V gene, CDR3 protein.

11 | TRBV6-5 | ASNPTGFEKLF
12 | TRBV29-1 | SVAPGQSSGELF
14 | TRBV5-8 | ASSLGVGLRTDTQY
13 | TRBV5-6 | ASRQPGHANYGYT
12 | TRBV15 | ATSTRTTGNTIY
7 | TRBV21-1 | ASSPPSG
11 | TRBV30 | AWSEGGNQPQH
15 | TRBV7-2 | ASSQKATSSGTGELF
12 | TRBV11-3 | ASSEGRKNEKLF
10 | TRBV7-3 | ASSSRPDTQY
13 | TRBV3-1/TRBV3-2 | ASITGLLGNQPQH
12 | TRBV15 | ATRNSGSSNEQF
12 | TRBV11-3 | ASILRGGKDTQY
14 | TRBV6-4 | AKAVGGASGEEEQF
11 | TRBV7-9 | ACGRVTKGTQY
15 | TRBV4-2 | ASSQRGGGISSYEQY
15 | TRBV30 | AWSVTRTPHSGNTIY
14 | TRBV5-4 | ASSLEAGRRTDTQY
11 | TRBV18 | ASSPLLQETQY
13 | TRBV28 | ASSLGAISNQPQH
12 | TRBV19 | ASSAGGNNSPLH
12 | TRBV7-9 | ASSLEAGENGYT
10 | TRBV28 | ASSEGSQPQH
11 | TRBV30 | AWGRRVNQPQH
13 | TRBV10-3 | AISESIVSSYEQY
14 | TRBV4-3 | ASSQGVAGDNYGYT
13 | TRBV6-2/TRBV6-3 | ASSYLGRGNTEAF
12 | TRBV6-5 | ASSLHRDNQPQH
18 | TRBV4-1 | ASSQGNPQELYNSYNEQF
11 | TRBV12-3/TRBV12-4 | ASLISDRAGYT
10 | TRBV9 | ASSPDSGAQY
12 | TRBV2 | ASSEVLQNQPQH
12 | TRBV4-2 | ASSHLDSGDGYT
12 | TRBV7-2 | ASSWGQGGAEAF
12 | TRBV19 | ASSMDRASYGYT
14 | TRBV13 | ASSEGQGGSGNTIY
13 | TRBV19 | ASSQRTVNNQPQH
9 | TRBV20-1 | SAIVNYGYT
12 | TRBV6-5 | ASRVGGAGYEQY
11 | TRBV12-3/TRBV12-4 | ASTPRGFTEAF
12 | TRBV7-2 | ASSTRTDADTQY
12 | TRBV10-3 | AISESSTDTEAF
12 | TRBV19 | ATNPQRGAYGYT
12 | TRBV4-1 | ASSQDRAGGTQY
10 | TRBV3-1/TRBV3-2 | ASSLTSGTQY
17 | TRBV29-1 | SVVGLGRGSAVRADTQY
11 | TRBV7-8 | ASSLVGRETQY
11 | TRBV27 | ASNTGVGSPLH
13 | TRBV6-2/TRBV6-3 | ASSLAPQGLYEQY
15 | TRBV5-4 | ASSSSPGLGITGELF
12 | TRBV27 | ASSKAGGLTEAF
12 | TRBV19 | ASRNTGEGDGYT